These 27 T cell receptor beta chains share one sample of origin, sequenced in a study of PD-1 blockade in classical Hodgkin lymphoma. The table came from immunoSEQ multiplex PCR; TCRdb's copy has only in-frame clones and leaves some out. The table shows roughly 70,000 clones, with roughly two thirds occurring only once. Every patient had relapsed following autologous stem cell transplantation, and cohorts differed in brentuximab vedotin exposure. Sample: peripheral blood mononuclear cells (PBMCs), taken before the second cycle of nivolumab. The receptors shown here come from a human donor with classical Hodgkin lymphoma.

This clone was counted between two and nine times. The chain links TRBV2 to TRBJ2-7, with 12 bases lining up with TRBD2. CDR3 length equals 15 residues. The V gene end was trimmed by 8 bases and the J gene end by 6 bases; junction bases not matched to a gene: 11. Per germline, CDR1 SNHLY and CDR2 FYNNEI. Here the CDR3 DNA reads TGTGCCAGCTCCGTCTCGACTAGCGGGAGCGCCGAGCAGTACTTC. Its protein product is CASSVSTSGSAEQYF.

The CDR3 bases are TGTGCCAGCAAGGGGGATAGCTCTGGGGCCAACGTCCTGACTTTC. It yields the protein CASKGDSSGANVLTF. The rearrangement uses TRBV21-1 and TRBJ2-6; the D call TRBD1 from the table was never checked on the DNA. TRBV21-1 counts as a pseudogene. This CDR3 is built from 15 residues.

This clone was recorded only once. This CDR3 reads CASSLYQGARGNEQFF. The CDR3 DNA follows: TGTGCCAGCAGTTTATATCAGGGGGCGAGGGGAAATGAGCAGTTCTTC. The chain couples TRBV28 to TRBJ2-1; 8 bases agree with TRBD1. Trimming took 1 base from V and 7 from J; bases not matched to a gene: 9. This CDR3 comprises 16 residues. Germline-derived CDR1 and CDR2 are MDHEN and SYDVKM.

The chain combines TRBV6-5 with TRBJ1-1; 7 bases fit TRBD1. V lost 0 bases to trimming and J lost 3 bases; unmatched junction nucleotides: 1. The CDR3 covers 14 residues. Germline loops: CDR1 MNHEY, CDR2 SVGAGI. CDR3 region: CASSYSTGYTEAFF. The CDR3 nucleotides are TGTGCCAGCAGTTACTCGACAGGGTACACTGAAGCTTTCTTT.

The CDR3: CASSLDEKLFF. CDR3 DNA: TGCGCCAGCAGCTTGGATGAAAAACTGTTTTTT. V and J are TRBV5-1 and TRBJ1-4; D not certain. Trimming removed 0 bases at V and 6 bases at J, with 0 bases between. Per the germline V gene, CDR1 is SGHRS and CDR2 is YFSETQ. This CDR3 spans 11 amino acids.

The gene calls are TRBV5-1 and TRBJ2-1; TRBD1 might be the D (5 bases). The germline gives CDR1 SGHRS, CDR2 YFSETQ. Trimming left V 7 bases short and J 5 bases short, with 19 bases between. This CDR3 contains 15 residues. Here the CDR3 DNA reads TGCGCCAGCGGCCAGATGGGGCTCAGCCACAATGAGCAGTTCTTC. Residues: CASGQMGLSHNEQFF.

CDR3 sequence reads: CASSVGQGDEQFF. CDR3 coding DNA: TGTGCCAGCAGCGTCGGGCAGGGGGATGAGCAGTTCTTC. The chain uses TRBV9 and TRBJ2-1, with 7 nucleotides matching TRBD1. Germline V gene data show CDR1 as SGDLS and CDR2 as YYNGEE. V shed 2 bases and J 8 bases; nucleotides not matched to a gene: 4. There are 13 residues in the CDR3.

This CDR3 reads CASSPRGYEQFF. In nucleotides, the CDR3 is TGTGCCAGCAGCCCCCGGGGCTATGAGCAGTTCTTC. The rearrangement links TRBV11-3 to TRBJ2-1, with D perhaps being TRBD1 or TRBD2 (5 bases each). The ends were cut back, 5 bases at V and 8 bases at J, with 10 bases in the middle. Germline V gives CDR1 SGHNT, CDR2 YENEEA. The CDR3 is made up of 12 amino acids.

V usage is TRBV19 and J usage is TRBJ2-1, with D maybe TRBD2 (7 bases). The CDR3 runs 17 residues. V was trimmed by 10 bases and J by 0 bases, leaving 22 bases between them. Germline V gene lookup returns CDR1 LNHDA and CDR2 SQIVND (reference sequence). The CDR3 sequence is CATPGGRGPGSYNEQFF. CDR3 nucleotide sequence: TGTGCCACCCCCGGGGGGCGGGGCCCGGGCTCCTACAATGAGCAGTTCTTC. The full variable domain, its missing parts supplied by reference TRBV19 and TRBJ2-1, is DGGITQSPKYLFRKEGQNVTLSCEQNLNHDAMYWYRQDPGQGLRLIYYSQIVNDFQKGDIAEGYSVSREKKESFPLTVTSAQKNPTAFYLCATPGGRGPGSYNEQFFGPGTRLTVL.

This clone appeared a few times. The rearrangement uses TRBV6-1 and TRBJ1-1, with D tentatively TRBD1 (5 bases). Looked up from germline, CDR1 is MNHNS and CDR2 is SASEGT. V lost 4 bases, J lost 1 base, and 7 bases lay in between. The CDR3 loop spans 13 amino acids. The CDR3 DNA sequence: TGTGCCAGCAGTGCAGGGCCGAACACTGAAGCTTTCTTT. Protein: CASSAGPNTEAFF.

This sequence joins TRBV30 and TRBJ1-5, with TRBD1 matching 8 bases. V gave up 2 bases and J gave up 3 bases; unmatched junction bases: 9. Germline-derived CDR1 and CDR2 are GTSNPN and SVGIG (reference sequence). The CDR3 is 16 residues long. The CDR3 sequence is CAWSTWTGQINQPQHF. CDR3 DNA: TGTGCCTGGAGTACCTGGACAGGGCAGATCAATCAGCCCCAGCATTTT. The full variable domain, with the rest looked up from reference TRBV30 and TRBJ1-5, is SQTIHQWPATLVQPVGSPLSLECTVEGTSNPNLYWYRQAAGRGLQLLFYSVGIGQISSEVPQNLSASRPQDRQFILSSKKLLLSDSGFYLCAWSTWTGQINQPQHFGDGTRLSIL.

The rearrangement links TRBV18 to TRBJ1-6, with D possibly matching TRBD1 (5 bases). Looked up from germline, CDR1 is KGHSH and CDR2 is LQKENI. CDR3 length: 13 residues. V was trimmed by 5 bases and J by 8 bases, leaving 10 bases between them. The CDR3 loop reads CASSSQGYSPLHF. DNA for the CDR3: TGTGCCAGCTCATCGCAGGGTTATTCACCCCTCCACTTT.

This chain links TRBV11-3 with TRBJ1-3; D gene unclear. V gave up 1 base and J gave up 3 bases, with 10 bases separating them. This CDR3 spans 15 amino acids. Germline V gene data show CDR1 as SGHNT and CDR2 as YENEEA. Here the CDR3 DNA reads TGTGCCAGCAGCTTAGGCCGTCGTAGTGGAAACACCATATATTTT. This translates into CASSLGRRSGNTIYF.

This chain uses TRBV10-3 with TRBJ1-6, with D perhaps matching TRBD1 (5 bases). This CDR3 is 16 amino acids long. Germline-derived CDR1 and CDR2 are ENHRY and SYGVKD. Trimming removed 0 bases at V and 4 bases at J, with 10 bases between. CDR3 nucleotide sequence: TGTGCCATCAGTGAGTCGGGAGGGGCTTATAATTCACCCCTCCACTTT. Translation: CAISESGGAYNSPLHF.

The chain links TRBV11-3 to TRBJ1-1; no clear D. Per the germline V gene, CDR1 is SGHNT and CDR2 is YENEEA. V gave up 4 bases and J gave up 7 bases, with 7 bases separating them. The length of the CDR3 is 11 residues. Written as DNA, the CDR3 is TGTGCCAGCAGCTCGAGCTTTGAAGCTTTCTTT. Translating it yields CASSSSFEAFF.

V usage is TRBV5-6 and J usage is TRBJ1-1; D call uncertain. V lost 1 base and J lost 0, with 7 bases in between. Germline CDR1 SGHDT, CDR2 YYEEEE. The CDR3 is made up of 14 amino acids. The CDR3 DNA follows: TGTGCCAGCAGCTTGTGGCCGATGAACACTGAAGCTTTCTTT. Translating gives CASSLWPMNTEAFF.

The CDR3 bases are TGTGCCAGCAGTGACAGACAGGGGGCCTACAATGAGCAGTTCTTC. It translates to CASSDRQGAYNEQFF. V is TRBV25-1 and J is TRBJ2-1, with 9 bases matching TRBD1. V gave up 3 bases and J gave up 2 bases; unmatched junction bases: 2. Germline V lookup: CDR1 MGHDK, CDR2 SYGVNS. The CDR3 sequence is 15 residues long.

The chain links TRBV4-1 to TRBJ2-7, with 10 bases identical to TRBD2. The CDR3 contains 16 residues. Losses at the gene ends were 0 bases for V and 8 bases for J; bases not matched to a gene: 10. From germline, CDR1 is MGHRA and CDR2 YSYEKL. The CDR3 region has the DNA TGCGCCAGCAGCCAAGATACGCTAGCGGGGGCCTTCAAGCAGTACTTC. Amino acids: CASSQDTLAGAFKQYF.

In regard to this clone: This same CDR3 is encoded by further DNA sequences in the sample. V usage is TRBV25-1 and J usage is TRBJ2-5, with a weak D call TRBD2 (6 bases). V dropped 5 bases and J dropped 3 bases, with 19 bases sitting between them. The CDR3 extends over 16 amino acids. In germline, CDR1 is MGHDK, CDR2 SYGVNS. This CDR3 is CASSSSKVGGKETQYF. The CDR3 nucleotides are TGTGCCAGCAGTTCCAGTAAGGTGGGGGGTAAAGAGACCCAGTACTTC.

This clone was detected a few times. V usage is TRBV9 and J usage is TRBJ1-3, with D perhaps TRBD1 (5 bases). Trimming shortened V by 0 bases and J by 4 bases, and 14 bases separated the two germline ends. Germline lookup yields CDR1 SGDLS and CDR2 YYNGEE. The CDR3 spans 16 residues. The CDR3: CASSVGGRAVGNTIYF. The DNA for the CDR3 is TGTGCCAGCAGCGTAGGGGGCAGGGCGGTCGGAAACACCATATATTTT.

CDR3 DNA: TGTGCCAGCAGTTTAGAGGAGGGCCATCTGAACACTGAAGCTTTCTTT. This translates into CASSLEEGHLNTEAFF. The V and J genes are TRBV28 and TRBJ1-1; D gene unclear. V was cut by 2 bases and J by 0 bases, with 13 bases left in between. The CDR3 runs 16 residues. The germline CDR1 and CDR2 sequences are MDHEN and SYDVKM.

This chain joins TRBV28 and TRBJ2-1; D unresolved. Germline values: CDR1 MDHEN, CDR2 SYDVKM. The V and J ends lost 2 bases and 2 bases respectively, with 10 bases between them. CDR3 length equals 15 residues. CDR3 coding DNA: TGTGCCAGCAGTTTAGAACCAGACACCTACAATGAGCAGTTCTTC. It yields the protein CASSLEPDTYNEQFF.

The CDR3 here is CASSYYISGSSEQYF. Here the CDR3 DNA reads TGTGCCAGCAGTTACTACATTAGCGGGAGCAGCGAGCAGTACTTC. J is TRBJ2-7 and V is TRBV6-5, with 9 nucleotides matching TRBD2. This CDR3 is 15 amino acids long. The germline V gene has CDR1 MNHEY and CDR2 SVGAGI. V was pared by 1 base and J by 6 bases, with 7 bases of the junction left unmatched.

This sequence joins TRBV2 and TRBJ2-2, with 12 bases aligning to TRBD1. Germline V gene data show CDR1 as SNHLY and CDR2 as FYNNEI. The V segment lost 5 bases and the J segment 4 bases; nucleotides outside the gene matches: 5. The CDR3 contains 16 residues. This chain's CDR3 is CASSKGTGGRTGELFF. DNA of the CDR3: TGTGCCAGCAGTAAGGGGACAGGGGGCCGCACCGGGGAGCTGTTTTTT.

The chain combines TRBV19 with TRBJ2-3; tentative D call: TRBD2 (5 bases). V was clipped by 5 bases and J by 5 bases, with 17 bases between them. Germline V gene data show CDR1 as LNHDA and CDR2 as SQIVND (reference sequence). The CDR3 has 15 amino acids. CDR3 sequence (DNA): TGTGCCAGTAGTTCCCGAGAGGGCGATAAAGATACGCAGTATTTT. It codes for CASSSREGDKDTQYF. Full variable domain (outside the CDR3, taken from reference TRBV19 and TRBJ2-3): DGGITQSPKYLFRKEGQNVTLSCEQNLNHDAMYWYRQDPGQGLRLIYYSQIVNDFQKGDIAEGYSVSREKKESFPLTVTSAQKNPTAFYLCASSSREGDKDTQYFGPGTRLTVL.

The V gene is TRBV6-6, the J gene TRBJ1-2, with D maybe TRBD1 (5 bases). CDR1 and CDR2 (germline): MNHNY, SVGAGI (reference sequence). The length of the CDR3 is 14 residues. V dropped 5 bases and J dropped 4 bases, with 14 bases sitting between them. CDR3 bases: TGTGCCAGCAGTGGGGGAGCGCCGATCTATGGCTACACCTTC. Translating gives CASSGGAPIYGYTF.

This chain connects TRBV4-2 to TRBJ2-2; 7 positions match TRBD1. This CDR3 has 14 amino acids. Germline loops: CDR1 LGHNA, CDR2 YNFKEQ. With V trimmed by 4 bases and J by 7 bases, 6 bases remained unmatched. The CDR3 DNA is TGTGCCAGCAGCCCCTGGTCAGGGGGCGGGGAGCTGTTTTTT. Translating gives CASSPWSGGGELFF.